This T cell receptor (beta chain) was recovered during a study of cytomegalovirus exposure and HLA in healthy donors. The donors were healthy bone marrow donors. PCR involved 60 Vbeta and 13 Jbeta primers. Profiling relied on immunoSEQ multiplex PCR, and the TCRdb table lists in-frame clones only, not all of them. The table records 180,000 or so clones, about 59% of them present only once. The sample was PBMCs. The source of this sequence is a man aged 40-55 years in good health and CMV-seronegative.

CDR3 coding DNA: TGTGCCAGCAGCTTCACAGGAAAAGAGACCCAGTACTTC. Amino acid sequence: CASSFTGKETQYF. V usage is TRBV7-7 and J usage is TRBJ2-5; D is perhaps TRBD1 (5 bases). Between the trimmed V and J ends, which lost 3 bases and 3 bases, there was a span of 8 bases. CDR3 length: 13 amino acids. Looked up from germline, CDR1 is SSHAT and CDR2 is FNYEAQ (reference sequence). The entire variable domain, with the rest obtained from reference TRBV7-7 and TRBJ2-5, is as follows: GAGVSQSPRYKVTKRGQDVTLRCDPISSHATLYWYQQALGQGPEFLTYFNYEAQPDKSGLPSDRFSAERPEGSISTLTIQRTEQRDSAMYRCASSFTGKETQYFGPGTRLLVL.